This T cell receptor (beta chain) was sequenced in a study of T cell changes during pregnancy in multiple sclerosis. V dropped 0 bases and J dropped 3; count of bases not matched to a gene: 5. Germline CDR1 is SGDLS and CDR2 is YYNGEE. This CDR3 contains 16 residues. This clone was seen once. Generated by immunoSEQ multiplex PCR, the TCRdb table keeps only in-frame clones and is missing some. The sample includes 55,000 to 85,000 clones, roughly 94% of them seen just once. V gene TRBV9 combines with J gene TRBJ2-7, with 11 nucleotides matching TRBD2. Sequencing was performed on peripheral blood, taken after pregnancy. The source is a female donor with multiple sclerosis, enrolled in a pregnancy study. The CDR3 nucleotides are TGTGCCAGCAGCGTAGGGGCTAGCGGGGGGATCTACGAGCAGTACTTC. This codes for CASSVGASGGIYEQYF.